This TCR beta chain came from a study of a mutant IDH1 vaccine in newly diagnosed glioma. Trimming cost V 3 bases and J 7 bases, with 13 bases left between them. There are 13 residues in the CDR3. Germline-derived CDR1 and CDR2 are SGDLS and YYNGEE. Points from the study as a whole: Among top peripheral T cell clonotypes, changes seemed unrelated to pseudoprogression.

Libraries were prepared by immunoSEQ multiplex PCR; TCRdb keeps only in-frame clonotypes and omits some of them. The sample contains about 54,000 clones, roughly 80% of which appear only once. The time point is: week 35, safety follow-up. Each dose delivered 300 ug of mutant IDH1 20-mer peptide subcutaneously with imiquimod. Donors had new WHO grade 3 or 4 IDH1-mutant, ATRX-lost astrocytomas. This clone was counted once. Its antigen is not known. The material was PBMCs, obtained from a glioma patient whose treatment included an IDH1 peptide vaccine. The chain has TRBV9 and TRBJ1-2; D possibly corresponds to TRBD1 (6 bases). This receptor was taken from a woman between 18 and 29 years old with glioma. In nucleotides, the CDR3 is TGTGCCAGCAGCGAGGCCCACAGGGTTGGCTACACCTTC. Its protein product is CASSEAHRVGYTF.